This TCR beta chain was recorded in a study of early T cells in non-severe SARS-CoV-2 infection. Looking at the study overall: Bulk RNA taken from unsorted whole blood was sequenced, leaving chains unpaired.

MiXCR, run by TCRdb on the 5' RACE reads, gives a single entry per CDR3 protein. This sample has roughly 35,000 distinct CDR3 sequences, with about 10% found just once. Trimming shortened V by 3 bases and J by 6 bases, and 12 bases separated the two germline ends. The CDR3 is 12 residues long. Germline loops: CDR1 SQVTM, CDR2 ANQGSEA. The source of this sequence is an adult who was a healthcare worker with PCR-confirmed SARS-CoV-2 infection or an uninfected control (not recorded which). The chain recombines TRBV29-1 with TRBJ2-7; maybe TRBD1 (6 bases). The sample was whole blood. The CDR3 loop is CSVDRGGPEQYF. CDR3 bases: TGCAGCGTTGATAGAGGGGGTCCCGAGCAGTACTTC.